Sequencing of this T cell receptor beta chain was carried out in a study of T cell responses to AZD1222 COVID-19 vaccine. Profiled with immunoSEQ multiplex PCR; TCRdb holds only in-frame clones, not every one. The sample includes about 93,000 clones, around nine tenths of them seen just once. V was pared by 2 bases and J by 6 bases, with 9 bases of the junction left unmatched. The CDR3 has 15 amino acids. Germline CDR1 MNHEY, CDR2 SVGEGT. A word on this clone: As yet, its antigen is unknown.

Study outcomes and limitations: Females made up more of the donors, who were largely white British, and clonal diversity may have come out too low. The peak T cell response came first, and repertoires were sampled only after it.

The TCR originated in an adult in good health. The rearrangement joins TRBV6-2 or TRBV6-3 to TRBJ1-1; 7 positions agree with TRBD1. Sample: peripheral blood, taken on day 0 of MenACWY control vaccination. This CDR3 is CASSYLDRPGAEAFF. DNA of the CDR3: TGTGCCAGCAGTTACCTGGACAGGCCTGGGGCTGAAGCTTTCTTT.